Listed below are T cell receptor beta chains from one sample, sequenced in a study of blood T cell repertoires in COVID-19. The repertoire was sequenced with immunoSEQ multiplex PCR; TCRdb's copy has only in-frame clones and lacks some. The sample contains about 120,000 clones, 70% to 90% of which appear only once. The source material was peripheral blood. These receptors were collected from a man aged 40-49 years with acute or convalescent COVID-19. Each CDR3 is given with its conserved first and last residue. Fields, in order: clone size, D gene, V gene, J gene, CDR3 DNA, CDR3 protein. D genes are given only for firm matches. Not all rows give a size; the values are once, few, many and, for expanded clones, a class.

abundance: NA
d_gene: TRBD2
v_gene: TRBV24-1
j_gene: TRBJ2-7
CDR3nt: TGTGCCACCAGTGCGAGCGGGGGGTACGAGCAGTACTTC
CDR3aa: CATSASGGYEQYF

abundance: once
d_gene: NA
v_gene: TRBV10-1
j_gene: TRBJ1-4
CDR3nt: TGCGCCAGCAGTGAGACAGGGAGGGCTGAAAAACTGTTTTTT
CDR3aa: CASSETGRAEKLFF

abundance: NA
d_gene: NA
v_gene: TRBV5-1
j_gene: TRBJ2-2
CDR3nt: TGCGCCAGCAGCCCAAGCGGGCCGGACACCGGGGAGCTGTTTTTT
CDR3aa: CASSPSGPDTGELFF

abundance: NA
d_gene: TRBD1
v_gene: TRBV4-3
j_gene: TRBJ1-2
CDR3nt: TGCGCCAGCAGCCAAGGACAGGGACCATATGGCTACACCTTC
CDR3aa: CASSQGQGPYGYTF

abundance: NA
d_gene: TRBD1
v_gene: TRBV27
j_gene: TRBJ2-5
CDR3nt: TGTGCCAGCAGTTGGGGACAGGGGCGTGAGACCCAGTACTTC
CDR3aa: CASSWGQGRETQYF

abundance: NA
d_gene: NA
v_gene: TRBV19
j_gene: TRBJ2-7
CDR3nt: TGTGCCAGTCTAGGTCCTGGGTACGAGCAGTACTTC
CDR3aa: CASLGPGYEQYF

abundance: NA
d_gene: NA
v_gene: TRBV2
j_gene: TRBJ2-7
CDR3nt: TGTGCCAGCAGTGAGTTGGGGGCGGGCTACGAGCAGTACTTC
CDR3aa: CASSELGAGYEQYF

abundance: NA
d_gene: TRBD2
v_gene: TRBV6-4
j_gene: TRBJ2-1
CDR3nt: TGTGCCTCCCGGGGGGGTGGCAATGAGCAGTTCTTC
CDR3aa: CASRGGGNEQFF

abundance: NA
d_gene: NA
v_gene: TRBV4-1
j_gene: TRBJ2-1
CDR3nt: TGCGCCAGCAGCCAGGGCGTGAGGGAATATGGTCAGTTCTTC
CDR3aa: CASSQGVREYGQFF

abundance: NA
d_gene: TRBD1
v_gene: TRBV7-6
j_gene: TRBJ2-7
CDR3nt: TGTGCCAGCAGCGCCGGACAGGGGGGGACCTACGAGCAGTACTTC
CDR3aa: CASSAGQGGTYEQYF

abundance: NA
d_gene: NA
v_gene: TRBV6-5
j_gene: TRBJ1-4
CDR3nt: TGTGCCAGCAGTTACGACAGCAGCCCGGGGGATGAAAAACTGTTTTTT
CDR3aa: CASSYDSSPGDEKLFF

abundance: NA
d_gene: TRBD1
v_gene: TRBV2
j_gene: TRBJ1-2
CDR3nt: TGTGCCAGCAGTGAAAAGAGGGACAGCTATGGCTACACCTTC
CDR3aa: CASSEKRDSYGYTF

abundance: NA
d_gene: TRBD1
v_gene: TRBV12-3/TRBV12-4
j_gene: TRBJ1-2
CDR3nt: TGTGCCAGCAGTTTCAACAGGGGGGACGGCTACACCTTC
CDR3aa: CASSFNRGDGYTF

abundance: few
d_gene: TRBD1
v_gene: TRBV7-9
j_gene: TRBJ2-1
CDR3nt: TGTGCCAGCAGCTCGAGGGGACAGAGAATGAATGAGCAGTTCTTC
CDR3aa: CASSSRGQRMNEQFF

abundance: NA
d_gene: TRBD2
v_gene: TRBV27
j_gene: TRBJ2-7
CDR3nt: TGTGCCAGCAGTTTACTCCCTAGCGGGGGCCCCTACGAGCAGTACTTC
CDR3aa: CASSLLPSGGPYEQYF

abundance: NA
d_gene: TRBD1
v_gene: TRBV19
j_gene: TRBJ2-7
CDR3nt: TGTGCCAGTAGTATGACCGACAGGGGGTTTCAGTACGAGCAGTACTTC
CDR3aa: CASSMTDRGFQYEQYF

abundance: few
d_gene: TRBD1
v_gene: TRBV19
j_gene: TRBJ1-2
CDR3nt: TGTGCCAGTAAGAGGGACAGGGGGAGAGAATACTATGGCTACACCTTC
CDR3aa: CASKRDRGREYYGYTF

abundance: few
d_gene: NA
v_gene: TRBV5-1
j_gene: TRBJ2-1
CDR3nt: TGCGCCAGCAGCCAAATTCCAGGAGGGAATGAGCAGTTCTTC
CDR3aa: CASSQIPGGNEQFF

abundance: NA
d_gene: TRBD2
v_gene: TRBV7-3
j_gene: TRBJ2-1
CDR3nt: TGTGCCAGCAGCCTAAGCGGGGGGAGCTCCTACAATGAGCAGTTCTTC
CDR3aa: CASSLSGGSSYNEQFF

abundance: NA
d_gene: TRBD1
v_gene: TRBV9
j_gene: TRBJ2-1
CDR3nt: TGTGCCAGCAGTGCTAGGGACAGCTCCTACAATGAGCAGTTCTTC
CDR3aa: CASSARDSSYNEQFF

abundance: NA
d_gene: NA
v_gene: TRBV6-6
j_gene: TRBJ2-5
CDR3nt: TGTGCCAGCAGTACAAGACAGGGCGGGGCATTGAAGACCCAGTACTTC
CDR3aa: CASSTRQGGALKTQYF

abundance: NA
d_gene: NA
v_gene: TRBV7-9
j_gene: TRBJ2-1
CDR3nt: TGTGCCAGCAGCTTATCAGGACTTGAGCAGTTCTTC
CDR3aa: CASSLSGLEQFF

abundance: NA
d_gene: TRBD1
v_gene: TRBV18
j_gene: TRBJ2-1
CDR3nt: TGTGCCAGCTCACCAGGACTTGGGACAGGTTCTGGCAATGAGCAGTTCTTC
CDR3aa: CASSPGLGTGSGNEQFF

abundance: NA
d_gene: NA
v_gene: TRBV6-5
j_gene: TRBJ2-3
CDR3nt: TGTGCCAGCAGTTACACCGGCGGGCTACCCACAGATACGCAGTATTTT
CDR3aa: CASSYTGGLPTDTQYF

abundance: NA
d_gene: NA
v_gene: TRBV24-1
j_gene: TRBJ2-3
CDR3nt: TGTGCCACCAGTGATTCGACACCTTACACAGATACGCAGTATTTT
CDR3aa: CATSDSTPYTDTQYF

abundance: NA
d_gene: NA
v_gene: TRBV3-1/TRBV3-2
j_gene: TRBJ2-7
CDR3nt: TGTGCCAGAAAAACCCAACTCCTACGTTTTCGTCCCCTAGGGCAGTACTTC
CDR3aa: CARKTQLLRFRPLGQYF

abundance: once
d_gene: NA
v_gene: TRBV7-2
j_gene: TRBJ1-2
CDR3nt: TGTGCCAGCAGTACCCTCAAGAGATATGGCTACACCTTC
CDR3aa: CASSTLKRYGYTF

abundance: NA
d_gene: NA
v_gene: TRBV19
j_gene: TRBJ2-2
CDR3nt: TGTGCCAGTAGTACTCCCCCCGGGACCGGGGAGCTGTTTTTT
CDR3aa: CASSTPPGTGELFF

abundance: NA
d_gene: TRBD1
v_gene: TRBV29-1
j_gene: TRBJ1-1
CDR3nt: TGCAGCGTTGTGGGGACGGACAGGGCCCTCCACACTGAAGCTTTCTTT
CDR3aa: CSVVGTDRALHTEAFF

abundance: NA
d_gene: TRBD2
v_gene: TRBV4-1
j_gene: TRBJ2-3
CDR3nt: TGCGCCAGCAGCCCGCTAGCGGGGGGCTCCCCCCTTTTCGGAGATACGCAGTATTTT
CDR3aa: CASSPLAGGSPLFGDTQYF

abundance: NA
d_gene: TRBD1
v_gene: TRBV5-1
j_gene: TRBJ1-3
CDR3nt: TGCGCCAGCAGCTGGGACAGTGGAAACACCATATATTTT
CDR3aa: CASSWDSGNTIYF

abundance: once
d_gene: NA
v_gene: TRBV5-1
j_gene: TRBJ1-6
CDR3nt: TGCGCCAGCAGCTTAATGGGCAGGGGCTATAATTCACCCCTCCACTTT
CDR3aa: CASSLMGRGYNSPLHF

abundance: NA
d_gene: NA
v_gene: TRBV5-1
j_gene: TRBJ2-1
CDR3nt: TGCGCCAGCAGCTTTAGTAATAGTGACAATGAGCAGTTCTTC
CDR3aa: CASSFSNSDNEQFF

abundance: NA
d_gene: TRBD1
v_gene: TRBV6-5
j_gene: TRBJ1-1
CDR3nt: TGTGCCAGCAGAAGGACAGGGGGAGGATCTGAAGCTTTCTTT
CDR3aa: CASRRTGGGSEAFF

abundance: NA
d_gene: NA
v_gene: TRBV7-2
j_gene: TRBJ2-7
CDR3nt: TGTGCCAGCAGCTTCGCCGCGTCCTACGAGCAGTACTTC
CDR3aa: CASSFAASYEQYF

abundance: NA
d_gene: NA
v_gene: TRBV5-8
j_gene: TRBJ1-6
CDR3nt: TGTGCCAGCACCCCTGACTCTAAGAGCTCCTATAATTCACCCCTCCACTTT
CDR3aa: CASTPDSKSSYNSPLHF

abundance: NA
d_gene: NA
v_gene: TRBV5-5
j_gene: TRBJ2-7
CDR3nt: TGTGCCAGCAGCTTAGACAGAAGCTCCTACGAGCAGTACTTC
CDR3aa: CASSLDRSSYEQYF

abundance: NA
d_gene: NA
v_gene: TRBV19
j_gene: TRBJ1-2
CDR3nt: TGTGCCAGTAGCTCCGACTCAGGGGACTATGGCTACACCTTC
CDR3aa: CASSSDSGDYGYTF

abundance: NA
d_gene: NA
v_gene: TRBV7-9
j_gene: TRBJ2-7
CDR3nt: TGTGCCAGCAGCGCCCCCCAAGGGGCACTAAGGGAGCAGTACTTC
CDR3aa: CASSAPQGALREQYF

abundance: NA
d_gene: NA
v_gene: TRBV12-3/TRBV12-4
j_gene: TRBJ1-5
CDR3nt: TGTGCCAGCAGTTTGATAGTGTCGGGGGAGCAGCATTTT
CDR3aa: CASSLIVSGEQHF

abundance: NA
d_gene: TRBD2
v_gene: TRBV7-6
j_gene: TRBJ2-2
CDR3nt: TGTGCCAGCAGCTTAGTCGGGGGGGCTAACGGGGAGCTGTTTTTT
CDR3aa: CASSLVGGANGELFF

abundance: NA
d_gene: NA
v_gene: TRBV7-2
j_gene: TRBJ2-1
CDR3nt: TGTGCCAGCAGCTTAACGCGGGGGCTGAATAATGAGCAGTTCTTC
CDR3aa: CASSLTRGLNNEQFF

abundance: NA
d_gene: TRBD1
v_gene: TRBV19
j_gene: TRBJ2-7
CDR3nt: TGTGCCAGTAGTGCGGGGACAGGGGCCTACGAGCAGTACTTC
CDR3aa: CASSAGTGAYEQYF

abundance: NA
d_gene: NA
v_gene: TRBV24-1
j_gene: TRBJ1-2
CDR3nt: TGTGCCACCAGTGACTTGGGCGCGGACTATGGCTACACCTTC
CDR3aa: CATSDLGADYGYTF

abundance: NA
d_gene: NA
v_gene: TRBV11-3
j_gene: TRBJ1-2
CDR3nt: TGTGCCAGCAGCTTAAAGGCCCGGACAGTCTATGGCTACACCTTC
CDR3aa: CASSLKARTVYGYTF

abundance: once
d_gene: TRBD1
v_gene: TRBV3-1/TRBV3-2
j_gene: TRBJ2-7
CDR3nt: TGTGCCAGCAACTCAAGACAGGGGGCCGAGCAGTACTTC
CDR3aa: CASNSRQGAEQYF

abundance: NA
d_gene: TRBD2
v_gene: TRBV9
j_gene: TRBJ2-3
CDR3nt: TGTGCCAGCAGCGTAGAAGCGGGGGGCCCTAGCACAGATACGCAGTATTTT
CDR3aa: CASSVEAGGPSTDTQYF